What follows is one TCR beta chain and its context. This entry is derived from a study of cytomegalovirus exposure and HLA in healthy donors. The germline V gene has CDR1 SGHTA and CDR2 FQGNSA. The CDR3 covers 18 residues. The V end was cut by 0 bases, the J end by 0 bases, with 15 bases between. 60 Vbeta and 13 Jbeta primers were used in PCR. The table came from immunoSEQ multiplex PCR; TCRdb's copy has only in-frame clones and leaves some out. The sample consists of about 130,000 clones, 80% of them appearing once. The V and J genes are TRBV7-2 and TRBJ1-3; D call uncertain. Sequencing input: PBMCs. This clonotype was obtained from a human donor in good health. The CDR3 protein is CASSLAERKLFSGNTIYF. CDR3 coding DNA: TGTGCCAGCAGCTTAGCAGAGAGGAAACTCTTCTCTGGAAACACCATATATTTT.